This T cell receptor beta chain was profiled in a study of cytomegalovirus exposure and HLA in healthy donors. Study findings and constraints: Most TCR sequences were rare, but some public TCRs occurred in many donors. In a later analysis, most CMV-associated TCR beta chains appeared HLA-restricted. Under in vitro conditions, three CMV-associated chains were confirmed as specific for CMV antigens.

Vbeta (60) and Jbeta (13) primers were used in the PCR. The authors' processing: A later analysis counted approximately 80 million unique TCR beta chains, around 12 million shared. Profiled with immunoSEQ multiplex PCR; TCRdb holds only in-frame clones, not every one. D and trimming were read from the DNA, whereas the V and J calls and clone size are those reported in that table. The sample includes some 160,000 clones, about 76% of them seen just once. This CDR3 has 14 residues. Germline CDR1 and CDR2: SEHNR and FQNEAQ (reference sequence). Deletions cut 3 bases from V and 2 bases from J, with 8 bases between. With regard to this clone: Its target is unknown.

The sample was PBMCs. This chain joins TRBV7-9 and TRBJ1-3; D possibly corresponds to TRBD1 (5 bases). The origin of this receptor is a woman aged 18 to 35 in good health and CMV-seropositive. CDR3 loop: CASSLGGTGNTIYF. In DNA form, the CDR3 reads TGTGCCAGCAGCTTGGGGGGAACTGGAAACACCATATATTTT.